This note documents a single T cell receptor beta chain sequence. Its antigen is unknown. This sample was included in a study of a mutant IDH1 vaccine in newly diagnosed glioma. Overall study context: Vaccination was launched 4-6 weeks after radiotherapy alone, or with temozolomide cycles. Those enrolled had earlier been treated with radiotherapy, temozolomide, or both, mostly both.

Libraries were prepared by immunoSEQ multiplex PCR; TCRdb keeps only in-frame clonotypes and omits some of them. The top ten hold more than 6.5% of the sample, which has around 44,000 clones, 70% to 85% seen once. Germline values: CDR1 MNHEY, CDR2 SVGAGI. Trimming took off 0 bases at V and 0 bases at J, with 11 bases between the two ends. The CDR3 contains 16 residues. Time point meaning: week 35, safety follow-up. All doses held 300 ug of mutant IDH1 20-mer peptide, with topical imiquimod. Eight vaccine injections were given to patients in weeks 1, 3, 5, 7, 11, 15, 19 and 23. New astrocytomas of WHO grade 3 or 4 that were IDH1-mutant and ATRX-lost were found in the donors.

The rearrangement links TRBV6-5 to TRBJ1-2, with a tentative D call TRBD1 (5 bases). The clonotype originates from a man aged 35 to 55 with glioma. The sequences come from PBMCs, collected from a glioma patient whose treatment included an IDH1 peptide vaccine. The CDR3 DNA reads TGTGCCAGCAGTTACTCGGCAGGGATCTCTAACTATGGCTACACCTTC. Translating gives CASSYSAGISNYGYTF.